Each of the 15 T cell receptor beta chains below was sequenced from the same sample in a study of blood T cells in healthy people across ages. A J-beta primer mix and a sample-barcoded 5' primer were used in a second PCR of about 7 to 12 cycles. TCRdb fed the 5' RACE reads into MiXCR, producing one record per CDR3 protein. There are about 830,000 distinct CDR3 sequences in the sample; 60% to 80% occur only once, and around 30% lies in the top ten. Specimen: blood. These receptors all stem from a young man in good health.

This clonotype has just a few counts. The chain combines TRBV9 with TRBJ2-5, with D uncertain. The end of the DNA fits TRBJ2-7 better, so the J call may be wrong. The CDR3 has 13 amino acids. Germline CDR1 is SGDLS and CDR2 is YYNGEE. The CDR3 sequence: CASSVAPTYEQYF. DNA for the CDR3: TGTGCCAGCAGCGTAGCCCCTACCTACGAGCAGTACTTC.

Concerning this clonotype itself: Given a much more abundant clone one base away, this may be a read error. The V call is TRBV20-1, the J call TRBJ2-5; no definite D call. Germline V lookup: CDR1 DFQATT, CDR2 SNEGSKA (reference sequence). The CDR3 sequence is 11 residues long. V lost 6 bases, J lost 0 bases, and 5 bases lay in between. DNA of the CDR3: TGCAGTGCCGAACACCAAGAGACCCAGTACTTC. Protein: CSAEHQETQYF.

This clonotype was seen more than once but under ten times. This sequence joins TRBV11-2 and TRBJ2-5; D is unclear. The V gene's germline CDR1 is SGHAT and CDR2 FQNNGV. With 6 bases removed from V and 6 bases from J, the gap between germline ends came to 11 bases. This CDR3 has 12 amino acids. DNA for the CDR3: TGTGCCAGCAGACTAACCTCGCAGACCCAGTACTTC. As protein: CASRLTSQTQYF.

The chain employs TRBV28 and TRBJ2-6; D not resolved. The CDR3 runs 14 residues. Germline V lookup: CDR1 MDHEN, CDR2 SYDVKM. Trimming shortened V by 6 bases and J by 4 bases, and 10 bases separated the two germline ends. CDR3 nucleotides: TGTGCCAGCAGGGAAGCCGGAGGGGCCAACGTCCTGACTTTC. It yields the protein CASREAGGANVLTF.

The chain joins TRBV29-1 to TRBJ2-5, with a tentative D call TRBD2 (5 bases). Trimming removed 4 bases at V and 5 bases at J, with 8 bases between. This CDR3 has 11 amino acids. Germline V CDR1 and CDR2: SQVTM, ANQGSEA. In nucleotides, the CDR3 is TGCAGCGTTGGACTAAGCGAGACCCAGTACTTC. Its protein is CSVGLSETQYF.

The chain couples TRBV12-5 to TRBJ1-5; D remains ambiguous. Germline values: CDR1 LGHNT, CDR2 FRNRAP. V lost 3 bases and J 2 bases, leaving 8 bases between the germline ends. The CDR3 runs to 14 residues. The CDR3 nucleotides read TGTGCTAGTGGTTTCGATGGGGGCAATCAGCCCCAGCATTTT. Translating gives CASGFDGGNQPQHF.

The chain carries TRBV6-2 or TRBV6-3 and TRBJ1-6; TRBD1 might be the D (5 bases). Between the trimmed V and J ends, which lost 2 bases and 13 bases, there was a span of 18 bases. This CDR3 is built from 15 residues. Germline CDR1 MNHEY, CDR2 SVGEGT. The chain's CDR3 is CASSYGGTGRFPLHF. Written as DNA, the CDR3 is TGTGCCAGCAGTTACGGGGGGACGGGTCGGTTTCCCCTCCACTTT.

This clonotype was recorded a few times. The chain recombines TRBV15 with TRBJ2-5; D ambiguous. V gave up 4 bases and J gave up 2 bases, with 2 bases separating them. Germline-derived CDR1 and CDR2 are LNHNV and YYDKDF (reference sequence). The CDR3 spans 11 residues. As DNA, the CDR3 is TGTGCCACCAGCACACAAGAGACCCAGTACTTC. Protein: CATSTQETQYF.

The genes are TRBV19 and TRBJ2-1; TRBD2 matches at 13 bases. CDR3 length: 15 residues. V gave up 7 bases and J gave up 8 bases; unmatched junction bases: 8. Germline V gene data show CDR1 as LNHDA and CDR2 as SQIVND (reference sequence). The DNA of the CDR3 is TGTGCCAGTACTACACTAGCGGGGGGGCACGATGAGCAGTTCTTC. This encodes CASTTLAGGHDEQFF.

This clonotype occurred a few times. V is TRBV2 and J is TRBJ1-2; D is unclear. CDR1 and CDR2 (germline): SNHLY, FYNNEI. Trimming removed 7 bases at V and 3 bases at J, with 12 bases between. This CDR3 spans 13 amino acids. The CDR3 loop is CASNSGYDYGYTF. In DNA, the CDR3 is TGTGCCAGCAATAGCGGGTACGACTATGGCTACACCTTC.

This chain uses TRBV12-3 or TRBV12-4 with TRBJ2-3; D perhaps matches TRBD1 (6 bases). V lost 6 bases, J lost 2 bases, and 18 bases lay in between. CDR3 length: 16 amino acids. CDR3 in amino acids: CASSQGARGPTDTQYF. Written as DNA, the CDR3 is TGTGCCAGCAGCCAGGGAGCCAGGGGACCCACAGATACGCAGTATTTT.

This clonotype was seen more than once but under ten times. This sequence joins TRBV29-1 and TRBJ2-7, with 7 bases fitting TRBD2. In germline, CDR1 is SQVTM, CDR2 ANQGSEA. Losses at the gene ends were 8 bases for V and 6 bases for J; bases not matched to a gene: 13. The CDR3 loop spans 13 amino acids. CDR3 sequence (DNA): TGCAGCACCTCGGGGGAGGGTTTTAGCGAGCAGTACTTC. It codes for CSTSGEGFSEQYF.

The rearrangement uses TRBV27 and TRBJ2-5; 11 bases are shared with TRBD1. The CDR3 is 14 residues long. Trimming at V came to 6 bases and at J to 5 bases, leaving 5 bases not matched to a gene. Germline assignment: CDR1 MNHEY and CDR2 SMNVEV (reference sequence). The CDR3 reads CASSGQGAWETQYF. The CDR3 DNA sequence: TGTGCCAGCAGCGGACAGGGGGCATGGGAGACCCAGTACTTC.

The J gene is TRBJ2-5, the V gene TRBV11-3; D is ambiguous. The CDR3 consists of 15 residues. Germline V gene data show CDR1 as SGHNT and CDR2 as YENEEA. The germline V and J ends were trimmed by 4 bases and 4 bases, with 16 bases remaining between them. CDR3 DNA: TGTGCCAGCAGCTACCCCATCTCCAAACGAGAGACCCAGTACTTC. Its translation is CASSYPISKRETQYF.

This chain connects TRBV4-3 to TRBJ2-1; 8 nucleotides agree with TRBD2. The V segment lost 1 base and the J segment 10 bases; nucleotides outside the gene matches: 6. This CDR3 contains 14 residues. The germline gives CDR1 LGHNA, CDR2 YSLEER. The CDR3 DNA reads TGCGCCAGCAGCCAAGCGGGGGGGCCGTGGGAGCAGTTCTTC. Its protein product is CASSQAGGPWEQFF.